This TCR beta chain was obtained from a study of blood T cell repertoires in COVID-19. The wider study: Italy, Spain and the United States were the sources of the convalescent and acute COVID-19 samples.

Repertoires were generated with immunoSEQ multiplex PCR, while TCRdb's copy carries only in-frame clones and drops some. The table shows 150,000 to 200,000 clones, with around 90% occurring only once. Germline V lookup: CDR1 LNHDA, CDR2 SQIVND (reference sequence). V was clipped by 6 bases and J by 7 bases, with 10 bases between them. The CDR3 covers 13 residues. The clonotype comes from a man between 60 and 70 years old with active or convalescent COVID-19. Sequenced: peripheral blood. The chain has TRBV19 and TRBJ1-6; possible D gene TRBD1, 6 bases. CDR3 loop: CASRPGQNSPLHF. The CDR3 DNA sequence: TGTGCCAGTAGACCGGGACAAAATTCACCCCTCCACTTT.